This entry features one TCR beta chain sequence. The antigen is unknown. This sample was included in a study of T cells in localized non-small cell lung cancer. Study-wide findings and caveats: Higher T cell density in the blood was associated with longer overall survival, whereas higher adjacent-lung clonality associated with shorter survival.

Data came from immunoSEQ multiplex PCR; TCRdb stores just in-frame clones and leaves some out. The profile shows 70,000 to 75,000 clones, about four fifths of them singletons. The source is a female donor older than 55 with stage I lung adenocarcinoma. The material was peripheral blood, obtained before any cancer treatment.

In nucleotides, the CDR3 is TGCGCCAGCAGCTTGATCGGCAGGGATGATCAGCCCCAGCATTTT. It codes for CASSLIGRDDQPQHF. The chain joins TRBV5-1 to TRBJ1-5; D might be TRBD1 (5 bases). The CDR3 sequence is 15 residues long. The germline V gene encodes CDR1 SGHRS and CDR2 YFSETQ. Trimming removed 1 base at V and 5 bases at J, with 13 bases between.